A selection of T cell receptor beta chains follows, all from one sample in a study of blood T cell repertoires in COVID-19. Measured with immunoSEQ multiplex PCR; TCRdb has only the in-frame clones, and not every one. In the table there are just under 90,000 clones, about 88% of which are singletons. Sequenced sample: peripheral blood. Source of these receptors: an elderly woman with acute or convalescent COVID-19. The CDR3 runs from the conserved cysteine through the conserved F or W. Each record gives: V gene, J gene, CDR3 protein.

V gene: TRBV19; J gene: TRBJ1-1; CDR3 protein: CASSIRGGTYMNTEAFF
V gene: TRBV14; J gene: TRBJ2-1; CDR3 protein: CASSRGLAVPYNEQFF
V gene: TRBV7-2; J gene: TRBJ2-3; CDR3 protein: CASSSWAESSTDTQYF
V gene: TRBV14; J gene: TRBJ1-1; CDR3 protein: CASSRLGAGVGTEAFF
V gene: TRBV29-1; J gene: TRBJ2-3; CDR3 protein: CSVRVEGGQYF
V gene: TRBV11-2; J gene: TRBJ1-6; CDR3 protein: CASSLDLFSPLHF
V gene: TRBV19; J gene: TRBJ2-7; CDR3 protein: CASRRVWTSDTYEQYF
V gene: TRBV7-9; J gene: TRBJ1-2; CDR3 protein: CASSLLRDNGYTF
V gene: TRBV6-5; J gene: TRBJ2-1; CDR3 protein: CASLAGVYNEQFF
V gene: TRBV6-6; J gene: TRBJ1-5; CDR3 protein: CASSSGGDYSNQPQHF
V gene: TRBV28; J gene: TRBJ2-7; CDR3 protein: CASSFGGLARYYEQYF
V gene: TRBV19; J gene: TRBJ1-4; CDR3 protein: CASSAVPRDEKLFF
V gene: TRBV28; J gene: TRBJ1-2; CDR3 protein: CASSLPGQGLSGYTF
V gene: TRBV24-1; J gene: TRBJ1-1; CDR3 protein: CATSDGGVNTEAFF
V gene: TRBV4-3; J gene: TRBJ2-3; CDR3 protein: CASSQAGGDTQYF
V gene: TRBV3-1/TRBV3-2; J gene: TRBJ2-6; CDR3 protein: CASSQDGSGANVLTF
V gene: TRBV7-9; J gene: TRBJ2-5; CDR3 protein: CASSSKYKQESGRETQYF
V gene: TRBV29-1; J gene: TRBJ2-5; CDR3 protein: CSVPGLAGLQETQYF
V gene: TRBV6-5; J gene: TRBJ1-2; CDR3 protein: CASSYSSGDWEGYTF
V gene: TRBV2; J gene: TRBJ2-1; CDR3 protein: CASSAEPRNEQFF
V gene: TRBV9; J gene: TRBJ2-1; CDR3 protein: CASSVALAIDDNEQFF
V gene: TRBV7-2; J gene: TRBJ2-7; CDR3 protein: CASSLSGYEQYF
V gene: TRBV14; J gene: TRBJ1-4; CDR3 protein: CASREIFKGFNEKLFF
V gene: TRBV24-1; J gene: TRBJ2-2; CDR3 protein: CATGANTGELFF
V gene: TRBV7-2; J gene: TRBJ1-6; CDR3 protein: CASSLGGQSPLHF
V gene: TRBV7-9; J gene: TRBJ2-7; CDR3 protein: CASSPGGVLYEQYF
V gene: TRBV3-1/TRBV3-2; J gene: TRBJ1-1; CDR3 protein: CASSWEGKGHTEAFF
V gene: TRBV30; J gene: TRBJ1-1; CDR3 protein: CAWRPLTNTEAFF
V gene: TRBV5-1; J gene: TRBJ2-7; CDR3 protein: CASSFATGKYEQYF
V gene: TRBV4-3; J gene: TRBJ1-1; CDR3 protein: CASSQEGQQMNTEAFF
V gene: TRBV7-3; J gene: TRBJ1-1; CDR3 protein: CASSLNGNTEAFF
V gene: TRBV6-5; J gene: TRBJ2-1; CDR3 protein: CASSYSGLAGRNEQFF
V gene: TRBV18; J gene: TRBJ2-6; CDR3 protein: CASSQQSGGAGANVLTF
V gene: TRBV13; J gene: TRBJ2-4; CDR3 protein: CASSLLAGENIQYF
V gene: TRBV5-8; J gene: TRBJ2-1; CDR3 protein: CASSLSTGGIINEQFF
V gene: TRBV28; J gene: TRBJ2-7; CDR3 protein: CASSLIAGTYEQYF
V gene: TRBV10-1; J gene: TRBJ2-4; CDR3 protein: CASSLAGIAKNIQYF
V gene: TRBV18; J gene: TRBJ1-5; CDR3 protein: CASSPGTGNQPQHF
V gene: TRBV19; J gene: TRBJ2-4; CDR3 protein: CASSSPSGIAKNIQYF
V gene: TRBV7-9; J gene: TRBJ1-2; CDR3 protein: CASSPGIYGYTF
V gene: TRBV3-1/TRBV3-2; J gene: TRBJ2-1; CDR3 protein: CASSHAGAVYNEQFF
V gene: TRBV11-1; J gene: TRBJ2-1; CDR3 protein: CASSLFGQGFYNEQFF
V gene: TRBV30; J gene: TRBJ1-5; CDR3 protein: CAWSADRVSGSNQPQHF
V gene: TRBV9; J gene: TRBJ1-4; CDR3 protein: CASGRTGGEKLFF
V gene: TRBV9; J gene: TRBJ2-1; CDR3 protein: CASSVSGSSYNEQFF
V gene: TRBV28; J gene: TRBJ2-2; CDR3 protein: CASKGPGELFF
V gene: TRBV2; J gene: TRBJ1-1; CDR3 protein: CASSVFSTGSTEAFF
V gene: TRBV6-1; J gene: TRBJ2-5; CDR3 protein: CASSVFGTGERETQYF
V gene: TRBV15; J gene: TRBJ1-2; CDR3 protein: CATSRGDSQGHGYTF
V gene: TRBV30; J gene: TRBJ2-7; CDR3 protein: CAWSGNRSPPEQYF